This T cell receptor (beta chain) appears in the sequencing data of a study of glioma-infiltrating T cells. Study results and limitations: Only very few CDR3 sequences appeared in both tissue and blood.

This clonotype was found many times. As yet, its antigen is unknown. The iRepertoire nested amplicon-rescue multiplex PCR amplified TCR alpha and beta CDR3s from RNA. In TCRdb, the multiplex PCR reads were re-called with MiXCR into one record per CDR3 protein. The sample includes tens of thousands of distinct CDR3 sequences, 35% to 45% of them seen just once. Germline assignment: CDR1 KGHSH and CDR2 LQKENI. CDR3 length equals 15 residues. V was clipped by 2 bases and J by 4 bases, with 12 bases between them. This receptor was taken from a human donor with low-grade glioma or glioblastoma, undergoing nonglioma brain surgery, or in good health (not recorded which). The chain carries TRBV18 and TRBJ2-1; D is undetermined. The sequenced sample was glioma tissue, nonneoplastic brain tissue, or PBMCs (not recorded which). The chain's CDR3 is CASSPTSAEYNEQFF. The DNA for the CDR3 is TGTGCCAGCTCACCAACTTCGGCTGAATACAATGAGCAGTTCTTC.